Sequencing of this T cell receptor (beta chain) was carried out in a study of cytomegalovirus exposure and HLA in healthy donors. Looking at the study overall: Approximately 190 million T cells yielded more than 90 million unique TCR beta sequences in earlier analysis. Overall study results and limits: Some V segments, TRBV6-2 and TRBV6-3 among them, were indistinguishable and were therefore excluded. One cluster of highly shared sequence variants probably arose as a sequencing artifact.

Notes on this clone: Its antigen remains unknown.

Germline CDR1 reads MNHEY; CDR2 reads SMNVEV (reference sequence). There are 14 residues in the CDR3. Trimming shortened V by 5 bases and J by 6 bases, and 14 bases separated the two germline ends. Primers included in the PCR were 60 Vbeta and 13 Jbeta primers. This table comes from immunoSEQ multiplex PCR, and its TCRdb copy is limited to in-frame clones, with some not included. The sample has approximately 130,000 clones, around three quarters seen once. Sequencing was performed on PBMCs. This TCR was recovered from a woman in her 40s in good health and CMV-seronegative. V and J are TRBV27 and TRBJ2-1, with D tentatively TRBD2 (5 bases). The CDR3 DNA is TGTGCCAGCAGTCCCCGACGGGGAACCAATGAGCAGTTCTTC. Protein product: CASSPRRGTNEQFF.